A single sample gave rise to the 15 T cell receptor beta chains below, sequenced in a study of cytotoxic CD8 clonotypes in ibrutinib-treated CLL. The repertoire was sequenced with immunoSEQ multiplex PCR; TCRdb's copy has only in-frame clones and lacks some. Among 150,000 to 200,000 clones listed, around nine tenths were seen once. This specimen was PBMCs, taken at disease progression, from a patient treated with ibrutinib. These receptors were obtained from a human donor with chronic lymphocytic leukemia.

This chain connects TRBV2 to TRBJ2-2; no clear D gene. The CDR3 spans 16 residues. The germline V and J ends were trimmed by 3 bases and 0 bases, with 11 bases remaining between them. Germline V gene sequence: CDR1 SNHLY, CDR2 FYNNEI. The CDR3: CASSDWGRANTGELFF. CDR3 in DNA: TGTGCCAGCAGTGATTGGGGTAGGGCGAACACCGGGGAGCTGTTTTTT.

The rearrangement joins TRBV11-2 to TRBJ1-1; D gene ambiguous. The CDR3 extends over 14 amino acids. Germline-derived CDR1 and CDR2 are SGHAT and FQNNGV. Trimming stripped 1 base from V and 1 base from J, with 7 bases between. CDR3 sequence reads: CASSLVGKNTEAFF. The CDR3 coding sequence is TGTGCCAGCAGCTTAGTCGGGAAGAACACTGAAGCTTTCTTT.

The chain is built from TRBV11-3 and TRBJ1-2, with 8 positions matching TRBD1. The CDR3 is made up of 15 amino acids. Germline trimming cut 2 bases from V and 7 bases from J; bases unmatched to any gene: 9. Germline V gene sequence: CDR1 SGHNT, CDR2 YENEEA. In DNA form, the CDR3 reads TGTGCCAGCAGCTTAAGTCGGACAGGGTCCGGTGGCTACACCTTC. It is translated as CASSLSRTGSGGYTF.

The chain joins TRBV29-1 to TRBJ1-1; no clear D. The germline gives CDR1 SQVTM, CDR2 ANQGSEA. The CDR3 extends over 14 amino acids. Trimming pared 5 bases from V and 4 bases from J, leaving 17 bases between. In DNA, the CDR3 is TGCAGCGTTAGGTCGGCCATAAGGAGCACTGAAGCTTTCTTT. Its translation: CSVRSAIRSTEAFF. The full variable domain, completed using reference TRBV29-1 and TRBJ1-1, is SAVISQKPSRDICQRGTSLTIQCQVDSQVTMMFWYRQQPGQSLTLIATANQGSEATYESGFVIDKFPISRPNLTFSTLTVSNMSPEDSSIYLCSVRSAIRSTEAFFGQGTRLTVV.

This sequence joins TRBV19 and TRBJ2-5; maybe TRBD2 (5 bases). CDR1 and CDR2 (germline): LNHDA, SQIVND (reference sequence). Trimming took 0 bases from V and 4 from J, leaving 18 bases between them. The CDR3 totals 17 residues. The CDR3 DNA follows: TGTGCCAGTAGTATAGATCATCGCCAGTTCGGAGGAGAGACCCAGTACTTC. As protein: CASSIDHRQFGGETQYF.

The CDR3 region has the DNA TGTGCCAGCAGCCCCTACGGCGGGACTGACGAGCAGTACTTC. Translated: CASSPYGGTDEQYF. The gene calls are TRBV9 and TRBJ2-7; perhaps TRBD2 as D (6 bases). Trimming took 4 bases from V and 5 from J, leaving 16 bases between them. Germline values: CDR1 SGDLS, CDR2 YYNGEE. This CDR3 has 14 amino acids.

This chain joins TRBV30 and TRBJ1-3; possibly TRBD1 for D (5 bases). Trimming pared 6 bases from V and 4 bases from J, leaving 19 bases between. Looked up from germline, CDR1 is GTSNPN and CDR2 is SVGIG (reference sequence). The CDR3 covers 15 residues. For the CDR3, the DNA is TGTGCCTGTTCCTCCCCAGGGAGTTCGGGAAACACCATATATTTT. This gives the protein CACSSPGSSGNTIYF.

The rearrangement uses TRBV19 and TRBJ1-1, with TRBD1 identical over 9 bases. Per the germline V gene, CDR1 is LNHDA and CDR2 is SQIVND (reference sequence). V shed 3 bases and J 4 bases; nucleotides not matched to a gene: 6. This CDR3 comprises 15 residues. The CDR3 nucleotides are TGTGCCAGTAGTATTTCAAGACAGGGGGGCACTGAAGCTTTCTTT. Translation: CASSISRQGGTEAFF.

The chain links TRBV7-9 to TRBJ2-5, with D possibly TRBD2 on 5 matching bases. The germline CDR1 and CDR2 sequences are SEHNR and FQNEAQ (reference sequence). The CDR3 contains 15 residues. Trimming removed 5 bases at V and 5 bases at J, with 18 bases between. As DNA, the CDR3 is TGTGCCAGCAGCCTTAAGGGCCAGCCTAGCGAGACCCAGTACTTC. It yields the protein CASSLKGQPSETQYF.

The chain combines TRBV18 with TRBJ1-5, with D hard to call. This CDR3 region has 16 residues. Trimming took 2 bases from V and 8 from J, leaving 19 bases between them. CDR1 and CDR2 from the germline V gene are KGHSH and LQKENI. The CDR3 reads CASSPNSGLRSEPQHF. Written as DNA, the CDR3 is TGTGCCAGCTCACCAAATTCAGGTCTAAGATCTGAGCCCCAGCATTTT.

The V gene is TRBV27, the J gene TRBJ2-7, with 10 bases that match TRBD2. J was trimmed by 1 base and V by 2 bases; bases with no gene match: 2. Germline values: CDR1 MNHEY, CDR2 SMNVEV (reference sequence). This CDR3 has 15 residues. CDR3 DNA: TGTGCCAGCAGTTTACAAGCGGGAGGGTCCTACGAGCAGTACTTC. This encodes CASSLQAGGSYEQYF.

The chain links TRBV10-3 to TRBJ1-1; D is unresolved. V was trimmed by 3 bases and J by 6 bases, leaving 14 bases between them. The CDR3 consists of 14 residues. Germline V CDR1 and CDR2: ENHRY, SYGVKD. CDR3 region: CAISDSSGGPEAFF. The CDR3 bases are TGTGCCATCAGTGATTCATCGGGAGGCCCTGAAGCTTTCTTT.

V and J are TRBV6-1 and TRBJ1-2; a possible D gene is TRBD1 (6 bases). Germline V gene data show CDR1 as MNHNS and CDR2 as SASEGT. V was clipped by 6 bases and J by 2 bases, with 13 bases between them. CDR3 length: 14 amino acids. The CDR3 DNA is TGTGCCAGCAGACAGGGCCGAGGGAACTATGGCTACACCTTC. Its protein is CASRQGRGNYGYTF.

V is TRBV4-1 and J is TRBJ1-1; D ambiguous. Deletions cut 1 base from V and 6 bases from J, with 6 bases between. Germline assignment: CDR1 MGHRA and CDR2 YSYEKL. The CDR3 covers 12 residues. CDR3: CASSQGGSEAFF. The CDR3 DNA reads TGCGCCAGCAGCCAAGGTGGCTCTGAAGCTTTCTTT.

This rearrangement joins TRBV6-5 to TRBJ1-4; no definite D call. The CDR3 length is 14 residues. Germline V gene lookup returns CDR1 MNHEY and CDR2 SVGAGI. V was shortened by 0 bases and J by 5 bases, with 7 bases between the two germline ends. CDR3 DNA: TGTGCCAGCAGTTACTCGTCGGGGAATGAAAAACTGTTTTTT. Encoded protein: CASSYSSGNEKLFF.